This T cell receptor (beta chain) was sequenced for a study of cytomegalovirus exposure and HLA in healthy donors. The CDR3 consists of 15 residues. The V end lost 3 bases, the J end lost 0 bases, and 9 bases lay between the germline ends. CDR1 SEHNR and CDR2 FQNEAQ come from the germline V gene (reference sequence). Broader study findings: Researchers reportedly found TCR beta sequences accurately predicted most subjects' HLA-A and HLA-B alleles.

Worth noting for this clone: What it binds is unknown.

In the PCR, 60 Vbeta and 13 Jbeta primers were used. Sequenced by immunoSEQ multiplex PCR; TCRdb stores in-frame clones only, minus some. In all, the sample yields about 40,000 clones. This receptor was obtained from a human donor in good health. This rearrangement joins TRBV7-9 to TRBJ2-4; TRBD1 is a possible D gene (5 bases). Sequencing was carried out using PBMCs. The CDR3 loop reads CASSLWTLAKNIQYF. The CDR3 bases are TGTGCCAGCAGCTTGTGGACACTAGCCAAAAACATTCAGTACTTC.